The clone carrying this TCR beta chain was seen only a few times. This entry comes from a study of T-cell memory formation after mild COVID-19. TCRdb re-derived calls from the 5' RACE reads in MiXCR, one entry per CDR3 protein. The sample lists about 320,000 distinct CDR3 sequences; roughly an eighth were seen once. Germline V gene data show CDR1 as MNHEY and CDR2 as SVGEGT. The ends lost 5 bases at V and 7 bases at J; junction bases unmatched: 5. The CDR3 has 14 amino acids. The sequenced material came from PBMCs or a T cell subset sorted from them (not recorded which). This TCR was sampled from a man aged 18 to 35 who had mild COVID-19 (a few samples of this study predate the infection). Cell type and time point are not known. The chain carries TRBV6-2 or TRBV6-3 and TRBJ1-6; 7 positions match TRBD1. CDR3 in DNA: TGTGCCAGCAGTCCGGACAGGTTAAATTCACCCCTCCACTTT. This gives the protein CASSPDRLNSPLHF.